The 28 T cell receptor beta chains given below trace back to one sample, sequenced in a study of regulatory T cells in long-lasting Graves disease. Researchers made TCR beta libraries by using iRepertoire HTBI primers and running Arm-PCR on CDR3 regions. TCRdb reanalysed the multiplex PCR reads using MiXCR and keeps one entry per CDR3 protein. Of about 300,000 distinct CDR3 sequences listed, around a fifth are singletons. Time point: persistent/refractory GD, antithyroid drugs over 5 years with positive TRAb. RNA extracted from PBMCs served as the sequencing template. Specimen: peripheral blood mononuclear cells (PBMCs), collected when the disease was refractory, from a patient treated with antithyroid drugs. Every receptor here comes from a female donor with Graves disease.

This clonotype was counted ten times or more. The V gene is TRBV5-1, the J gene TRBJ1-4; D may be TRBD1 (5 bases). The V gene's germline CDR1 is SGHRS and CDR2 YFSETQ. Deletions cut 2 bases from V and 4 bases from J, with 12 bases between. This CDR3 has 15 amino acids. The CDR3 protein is CASSFWGRINEKLFF. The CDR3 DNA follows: TGCGCCAGCAGCTTTTGGGGACGGATTAATGAAAAACTGTTTTTT.

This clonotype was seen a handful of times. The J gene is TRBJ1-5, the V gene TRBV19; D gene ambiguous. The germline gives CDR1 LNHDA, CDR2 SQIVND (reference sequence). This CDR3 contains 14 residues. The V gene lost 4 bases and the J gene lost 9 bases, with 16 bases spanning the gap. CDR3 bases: TGTGCCAGTAGTAGAACAGAGCCCCATGCGCCCCAGCATTTT. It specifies CASSRTEPHAPQHF.

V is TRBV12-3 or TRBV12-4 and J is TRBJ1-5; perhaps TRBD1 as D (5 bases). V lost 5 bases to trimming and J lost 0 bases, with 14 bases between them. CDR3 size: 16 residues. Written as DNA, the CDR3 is TGTGCCAGCAGTCCCGAGGGACGTCTTAGCAATCAGCCCCAGCATTTT. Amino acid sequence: CASSPEGRLSNQPQHF.

The CDR3 region is CSASAGVGQPQHF. The CDR3 DNA sequence: TGCAGTGCTAGTGCCGGGGTAGGACAGCCCCAGCATTTT. This chain connects TRBV20-1 to TRBJ1-5; D is ambiguous. The germline V and J ends were trimmed by 3 bases and 7 bases, with 13 bases remaining between them. Per the germline V gene, CDR1 is DFQATT and CDR2 is SNEGSKA (reference sequence). The CDR3 is made up of 13 amino acids.

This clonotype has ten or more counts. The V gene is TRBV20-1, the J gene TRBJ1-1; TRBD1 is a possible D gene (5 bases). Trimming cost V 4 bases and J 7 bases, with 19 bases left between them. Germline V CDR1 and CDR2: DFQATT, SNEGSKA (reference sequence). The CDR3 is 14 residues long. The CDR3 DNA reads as TGCAGTGCTACCGCTGACCGGGGCAGGTTTGAAGCTTTCTTT. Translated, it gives CSATADRGRFEAFF.

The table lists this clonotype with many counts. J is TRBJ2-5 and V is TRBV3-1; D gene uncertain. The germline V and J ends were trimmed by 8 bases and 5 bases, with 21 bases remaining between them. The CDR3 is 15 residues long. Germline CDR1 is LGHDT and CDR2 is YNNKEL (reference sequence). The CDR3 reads CASAMRKLLLETQYF. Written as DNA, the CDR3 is TGTGCCAGCGCTATGAGGAAACTCCTCCTGGAGACCCAGTACTTC.

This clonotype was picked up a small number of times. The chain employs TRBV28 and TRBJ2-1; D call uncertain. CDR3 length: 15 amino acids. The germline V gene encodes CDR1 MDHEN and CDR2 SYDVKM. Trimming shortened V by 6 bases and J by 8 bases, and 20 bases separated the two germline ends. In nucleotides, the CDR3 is TGTGCCAGCAGCCCAGTGGGCACCCGCTCCCATGAGCAGTTCTTC. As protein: CASSPVGTRSHEQFF.

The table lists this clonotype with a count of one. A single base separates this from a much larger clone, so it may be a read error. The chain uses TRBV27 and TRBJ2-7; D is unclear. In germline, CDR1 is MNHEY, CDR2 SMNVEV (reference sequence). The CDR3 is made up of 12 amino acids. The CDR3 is CASSTVPYEQCF. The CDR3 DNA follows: TGTGCCAGCAGTACGGTACCCTACGAGCAGTGCTTC.

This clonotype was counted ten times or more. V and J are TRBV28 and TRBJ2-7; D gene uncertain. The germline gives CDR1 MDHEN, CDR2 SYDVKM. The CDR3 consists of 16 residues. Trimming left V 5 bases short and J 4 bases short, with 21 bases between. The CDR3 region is CASSPLQTSFLYEQYF. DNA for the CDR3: TGTGCCAGCAGTCCGCTACAGACGTCATTCCTATACGAGCAGTACTTC.

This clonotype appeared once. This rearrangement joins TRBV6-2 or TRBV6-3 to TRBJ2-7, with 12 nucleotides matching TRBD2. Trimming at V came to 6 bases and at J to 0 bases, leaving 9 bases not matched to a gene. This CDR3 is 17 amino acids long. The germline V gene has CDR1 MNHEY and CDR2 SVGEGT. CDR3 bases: TGTGCCAGCAGGGGCACAAAGACTAGCGGGAGCTCCTACGAGCAGTACTTC. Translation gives CASRGTKTSGSSYEQYF.

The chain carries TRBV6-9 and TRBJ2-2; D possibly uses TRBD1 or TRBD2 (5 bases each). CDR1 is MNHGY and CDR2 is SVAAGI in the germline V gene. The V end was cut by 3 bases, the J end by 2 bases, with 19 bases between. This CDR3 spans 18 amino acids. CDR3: CASSYPPGPRLNTGELFF. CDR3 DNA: TGTGCCAGCAGTTACCCGCCGGGACCTAGACTAAACACCGGGGAGCTGTTTTTT.

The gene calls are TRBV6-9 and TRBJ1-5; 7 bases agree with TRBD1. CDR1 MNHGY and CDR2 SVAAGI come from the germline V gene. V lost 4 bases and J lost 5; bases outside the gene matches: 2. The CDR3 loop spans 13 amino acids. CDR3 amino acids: CASSSGGDQPQHF. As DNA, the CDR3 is TGTGCCAGCAGTTCAGGGGGGGATCAGCCCCAGCATTTT.

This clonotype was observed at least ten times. The CDR3 loop reads CASSEAPTYYGYTF. CDR3 in DNA: TGTGCCAGCAGTGAAGCCCCCACTTACTATGGCTACACCTTC. V usage is TRBV2 and J usage is TRBJ1-2; unclear D gene. Per the germline V gene, CDR1 is SNHLY and CDR2 is FYNNEI. The CDR3 is 14 residues long. The V and J ends lost 0 bases and 3 bases respectively, with 8 bases between them.

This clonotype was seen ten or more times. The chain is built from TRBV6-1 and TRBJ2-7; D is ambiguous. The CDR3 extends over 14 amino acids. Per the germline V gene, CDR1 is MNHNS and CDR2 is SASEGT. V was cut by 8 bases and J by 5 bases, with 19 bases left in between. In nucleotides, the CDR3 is TGTGCCAGCCTCCGGTCTAGTGAGATCCACGAGCAGTACTTC. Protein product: CASLRSSEIHEQYF.

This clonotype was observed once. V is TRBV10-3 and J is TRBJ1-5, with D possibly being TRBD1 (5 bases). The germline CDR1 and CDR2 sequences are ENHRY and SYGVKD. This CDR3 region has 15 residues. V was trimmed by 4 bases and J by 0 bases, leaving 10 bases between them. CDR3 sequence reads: CAISGDGISNQPQHF. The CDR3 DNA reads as TGTGCCATCAGTGGGGACGGGATTAGCAATCAGCCCCAGCATTTT.

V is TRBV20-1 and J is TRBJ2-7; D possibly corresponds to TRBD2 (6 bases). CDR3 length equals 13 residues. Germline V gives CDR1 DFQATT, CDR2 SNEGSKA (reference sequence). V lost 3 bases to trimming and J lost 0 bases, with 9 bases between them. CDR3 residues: CSASHGSSYEQYF. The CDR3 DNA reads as TGCAGTGCTAGTCACGGGAGCTCCTACGAGCAGTACTTC.

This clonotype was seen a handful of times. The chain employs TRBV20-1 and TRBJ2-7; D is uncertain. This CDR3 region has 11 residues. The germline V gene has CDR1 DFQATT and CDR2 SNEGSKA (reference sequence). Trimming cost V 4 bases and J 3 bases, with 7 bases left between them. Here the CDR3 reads CSANPYYEQYF. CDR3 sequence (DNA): TGCAGTGCTAACCCTTACTACGAGCAGTACTTC.

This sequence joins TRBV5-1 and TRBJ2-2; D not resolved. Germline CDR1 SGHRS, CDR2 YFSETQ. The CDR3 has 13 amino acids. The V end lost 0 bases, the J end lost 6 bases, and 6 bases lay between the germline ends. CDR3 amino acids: CASSLGGAGELFF. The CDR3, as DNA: TGCGCCAGCAGCTTGGGCGGAGCCGGGGAGCTGTTTTTT.

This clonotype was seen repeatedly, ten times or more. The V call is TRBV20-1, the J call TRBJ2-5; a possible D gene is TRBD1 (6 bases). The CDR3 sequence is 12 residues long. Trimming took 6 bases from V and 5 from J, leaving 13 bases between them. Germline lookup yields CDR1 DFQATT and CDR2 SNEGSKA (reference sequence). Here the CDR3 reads CSALRGGETQYF. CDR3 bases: TGCAGTGCCTTGAGAGGGGGTGAGACCCAGTACTTC.

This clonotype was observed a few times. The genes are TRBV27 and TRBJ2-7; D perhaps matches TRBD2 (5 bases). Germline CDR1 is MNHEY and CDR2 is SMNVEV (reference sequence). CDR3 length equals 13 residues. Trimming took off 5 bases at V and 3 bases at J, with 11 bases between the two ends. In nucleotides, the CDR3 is TGTGCCAGCAGTGCTGGTCGGGGCTACGAGCAGTACTTC. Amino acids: CASSAGRGYEQYF.

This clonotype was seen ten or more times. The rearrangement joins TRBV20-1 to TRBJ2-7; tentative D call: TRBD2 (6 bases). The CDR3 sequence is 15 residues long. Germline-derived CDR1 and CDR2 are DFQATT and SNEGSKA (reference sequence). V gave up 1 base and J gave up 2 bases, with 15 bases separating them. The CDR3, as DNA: TGCAGTGCTAGAGTACCTGGCGGGACGGCCTACGAGCAGTACTTC. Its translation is CSARVPGGTAYEQYF.

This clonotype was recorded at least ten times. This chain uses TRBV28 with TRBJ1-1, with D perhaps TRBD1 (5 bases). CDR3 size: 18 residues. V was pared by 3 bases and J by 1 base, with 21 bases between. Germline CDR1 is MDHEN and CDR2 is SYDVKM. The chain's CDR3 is CASSFRWGSLNPNTEAFF. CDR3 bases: TGTGCCAGCAGTTTTCGGTGGGGGTCTTTGAACCCGAACACTGAAGCTTTCTTT.

CDR3 bases: TGTGCCAGCAGTCCTGATGACAGTAATGAAAAACTGTTTTTT. Translated: CASSPDDSNEKLFF. This chain uses TRBV28 with TRBJ1-4, with D possibly TRBD1 on 5 matching bases. V was pared by 5 bases and J by 4 bases, with 11 bases between. Germline V lookup: CDR1 MDHEN, CDR2 SYDVKM. The length of the CDR3 is 14 residues.

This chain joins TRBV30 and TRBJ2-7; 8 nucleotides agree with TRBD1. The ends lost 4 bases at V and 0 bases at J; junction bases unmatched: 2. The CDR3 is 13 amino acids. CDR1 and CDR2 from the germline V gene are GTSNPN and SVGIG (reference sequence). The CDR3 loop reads CAWNTGGSYEQYF. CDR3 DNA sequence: TGTGCCTGGAATACAGGGGGCTCCTACGAGCAGTACTTC.

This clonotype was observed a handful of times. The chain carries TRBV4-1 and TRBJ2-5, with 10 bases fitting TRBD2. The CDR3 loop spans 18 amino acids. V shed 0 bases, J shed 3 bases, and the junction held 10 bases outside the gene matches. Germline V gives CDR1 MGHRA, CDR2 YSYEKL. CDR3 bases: TGCGCCAGCAGCCAAGATCTGAGCGGGAGGGGGTCTAAAGAGACCCAGTACTTC. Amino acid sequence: CASSQDLSGRGSKETQYF.

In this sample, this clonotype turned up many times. CDR3 in DNA: TGTGCCAGCAGTTTGGTACAGCTGAACTATGGCTACACCTTC. It encodes CASSLVQLNYGYTF. The chain employs TRBV28 and TRBJ1-2, with D hard to call. Germline CDR1 and CDR2: MDHEN and SYDVKM. This CDR3 contains 14 residues. V lost 3 bases, J lost 2 bases, and 10 bases lay in between.

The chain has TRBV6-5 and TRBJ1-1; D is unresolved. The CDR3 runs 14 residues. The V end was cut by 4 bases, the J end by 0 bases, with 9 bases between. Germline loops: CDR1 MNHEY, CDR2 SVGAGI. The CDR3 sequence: CASSFQRLNTEAFF. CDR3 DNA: TGTGCCAGCAGTTTCCAACGGTTGAACACTGAAGCTTTCTTT.

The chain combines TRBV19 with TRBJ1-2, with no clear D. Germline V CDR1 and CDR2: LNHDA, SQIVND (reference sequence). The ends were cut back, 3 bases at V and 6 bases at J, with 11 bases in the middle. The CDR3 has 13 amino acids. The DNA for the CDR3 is TGTGCCAGTAGTATCCGTGGTCTCGATGGCTACACCTTC. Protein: CASSIRGLDGYTF.